This entry describes one TCR beta chain. The CDR3 runs 14 residues. Germline V gene sequence: CDR1 MNHNY, CDR2 SVGAGI (reference sequence). Methods used by the authors: Per-library CDR3 reads ranged about 2.2 to 4 million; clonotypes, ~90,000 to ~500,000. TCRdb re-called the 5' RACE reads with MiXCR, one entry per CDR3 protein. TCRdb's processing, not the study's, gives the V and J calls here. The sample lists 350,000 to 400,000 distinct CDR3 sequences, 28% occurring once. The data belong to a study of identical twins' blood T cells. This receptor was obtained from a woman aged 18 to 55 in good health. Input material: PBMCs. The chain recombines TRBV6-6 with TRBJ2-7, with D possibly matching TRBD2 (5 bases). CDR3 residues: CTGISEYEGYEQYF. The CDR3, as DNA: TGTACCGGCATTTCGGAATATGAGGGCTACGAGCAGTACTTC.